The 27 T cell receptor beta chains reported below all come from one sample, sequenced in a study of blood T cell repertoires in COVID-19. Libraries were prepared by immunoSEQ multiplex PCR; TCRdb keeps only in-frame clonotypes and omits some of them. The sample has 300,000 or so clones, 87% seen once; the top ten hold around 5.9%. The sequenced material came from PBMCs or T cells enriched from blood (not recorded which). These receptors all stem from a woman younger than 45 who had recovered from COVID-19.

This chain uses TRBV7-8 with TRBJ2-7, with 12 bases fitting TRBD1. Germline CDR1 SGHVS, CDR2 FQNEAQ. J was trimmed by 7 bases and V by 4 bases; bases with no gene match: 14. CDR3 length: 17 residues. The CDR3 nucleotides read TGTGCCAGCAGCTCTATTCCTCCGGGACAGGGGGCTCAGGAGCAGTACTTC. Encoded protein: CASSSIPPGQGAQEQYF.

The rearrangement links TRBV6-5 to TRBJ2-4; 8 nucleotides align to TRBD2. Looked up from germline, CDR1 is MNHEY and CDR2 is SVGAGI. The junction had 6 bases not matched to a gene; V was cut back by 5 bases and J by 6 bases. The CDR3 is made up of 14 amino acids. The CDR3 DNA sequence: TGTGCCAGCAGTCGGGGGGGCGCGGGAAACATTCAGTACTTC. The encoded protein is CASSRGGAGNIQYF.

A few counts support this clone. The chain combines TRBV3-1 (or the pseudogene TRBV3-2) with TRBJ1-2; D remains ambiguous. V was cut by 1 base and J by 7 bases, with 7 bases left in between. Germline V gives CDR1 LGHDT, CDR2 YNNKEL (reference sequence). The CDR3 is 12 amino acids. CDR3 region: CASSQGPTGYTF. CDR3 coding DNA: TGTGCCAGCAGCCAAGGGCCCACTGGCTACACCTTC.

The rearrangement links TRBV19 to TRBJ1-1; a weak D match, TRBD1 (6 bases). This CDR3 has 16 residues. V shed 5 bases and J shed 0 bases, with 16 bases lying between them. Germline loops: CDR1 LNHDA, CDR2 SQIVND (reference sequence). The chain's CDR3 is CASSPRGGGVNTEAFF. CDR3 nucleotide sequence: TGTGCCAGTAGTCCTCGCGGGGGGGGCGTGAACACTGAAGCTTTCTTT.

The chain combines TRBV19 with TRBJ1-1, with D unclear. The V gene's germline CDR1 is LNHDA and CDR2 SQIVND (reference sequence). The CDR3 is 11 residues long. With 9 bases removed from V and 3 bases from J, the gap between germline ends came to 8 bases. This chain's CDR3 is CASHGDTEAFF. The CDR3 coding sequence is TGTGCCAGCCACGGGGACACTGAAGCTTTCTTT. Drawing the rest from reference TRBV19 and TRBJ1-1, the complete variable domain is DGGITQSPKYLFRKEGQNVTLSCEQNLNHDAMYWYRQDPGQGLRLIYYSQIVNDFQKGDIAEGYSVSREKKESFPLTVTSAQKNPTAFYLCASHGDTEAFFGQGTRLTVV.

Concerning this clone itself: Within the sample, other DNA sequences also encode this same CDR3. The J gene is TRBJ1-2, the V gene TRBV2; tentative D call: TRBD1 (5 bases). There are 12 residues in the CDR3. V gave up 5 bases and J gave up 8 bases, with 12 bases separating them. Germline-derived CDR1 and CDR2 are SNHLY and FYNNEI. CDR3 region: CASSLGGGGYTF. In nucleotides, the CDR3 is TGTGCCAGCAGTCTCGGGGGGGGAGGCTACACCTTC.

The chain joins TRBV19 to TRBJ1-2, with a weak D call TRBD1 (6 bases). The CDR3 has 14 residues. The V gene lost 7 bases and the J gene lost 8 bases, with 20 bases spanning the gap. Germline V gives CDR1 LNHDA, CDR2 SQIVND (reference sequence). CDR3 bases: TGTGCCAGTACCCCCTGGGGCAGGGGCGACGGCTACACCTTC. Its translation is CASTPWGRGDGYTF.

This clone was counted only a few times. The chain recombines TRBV2 with TRBJ2-1; 7 bases fit TRBD2. The CDR3 has 14 residues. The V and J ends lost 4 bases and 4 bases, in that order; junction bases with no gene match: 4. The germline V gene encodes CDR1 SNHLY and CDR2 FYNNEI. Here the CDR3 reads CASSVRTSYNEQFF. The CDR3 DNA reads TGTGCCAGCAGTGTCAGGACTAGTTACAATGAGCAGTTCTTC.

This sequence joins TRBV20-1 and TRBJ2-7; 8 bases are a match to TRBD2. Germline V CDR1 and CDR2: DFQATT, SNEGSKA (reference sequence). J gave up 0 bases and V 6 bases, and 10 bases lay outside the gene matches. The CDR3 totals 15 residues. CDR3 nucleotide sequence: TGCAGTGCCAGTAGCCAGCGGGGGAGCTCCTACGAGCAGTACTTC. It encodes CSASSQRGSSYEQYF.

The chain couples TRBV7-9 to TRBJ1-2; 7 nucleotides agree with TRBD1. Germline V gives CDR1 SEHNR, CDR2 FQNEAQ (reference sequence). V dropped 5 bases and J dropped 2; count of bases not matched to a gene: 8. This CDR3 contains 15 residues. The CDR3 region is CASSRTGTANYGYTF. The CDR3 DNA follows: TGTGCCAGCAGCCGGACCGGGACAGCGAACTATGGCTACACCTTC.

The chain joins TRBV4-1 to TRBJ2-7, with D possibly TRBD2 on 6 matching bases. The germline gives CDR1 MGHRA, CDR2 YSYEKL. This CDR3 has 15 amino acids. Trimming stripped 2 bases from V and 3 bases from J, with 14 bases between. CDR3 nucleotides: TGCGCCAGCAGCCAAAATTTGGGGGAGGTCTACGAGCAGTACTTC. It specifies CASSQNLGEVYEQYF.

The V gene is TRBV25-1, the J gene TRBJ1-2; 7 nucleotides match TRBD1. V was pared by 5 bases and J by 0 bases, with 6 bases of the junction left unmatched. The CDR3 length is 15 residues. Per germline, CDR1 MGHDK and CDR2 SYGVNS. In DNA, the CDR3 is TGTGCCAGCAGTCCAGGGACAGCTCCTAACTATGGCTACACCTTC. This gives the protein CASSPGTAPNYGYTF.

The chain links TRBV6-2 or TRBV6-3 to TRBJ1-2; D is uncertain. Germline CDR1 is MNHEY and CDR2 is SVGEGT. The CDR3 loop spans 15 amino acids. Trimming shortened V by 4 bases and J by 1 base, and 13 bases separated the two germline ends. The CDR3 region is CASSLAGSGNYGYTF. The DNA for the CDR3 is TGTGCCAGCAGTTTGGCTGGGTCGGGTAACTATGGCTACACCTTC.

This chain links TRBV3-1 (or the pseudogene TRBV3-2) with TRBJ1-1; 10 nucleotides line up with TRBD1. Germline V gene sequence: CDR1 LGHDT, CDR2 YNNKEL (reference sequence). This CDR3 comprises 14 residues. The junction had 6 bases not matched to a gene; V was cut back by 6 bases and J by 5 bases. CDR3 nucleotides: TGTGCCAGCAGTTATCGGACAGGGGGGACTGAAGCTTTCTTT. Protein: CASSYRTGGTEAFF.

The chain is built from TRBV19 and TRBJ1-1; D not resolved. Trimming pared 5 bases from V and 6 bases from J, leaving 13 bases between. The CDR3 is made up of 13 amino acids. Germline lookup yields CDR1 LNHDA and CDR2 SQIVND (reference sequence). In DNA, the CDR3 is TGTGCCAGTAGTTCCCGCGCCCCGGCTGAAGCTTTCTTT. Its translation is CASSSRAPAEAFF.

The rearrangement uses TRBV4-3 and TRBJ1-1; no clear D. Germline lookup yields CDR1 LGHNA and CDR2 YSLEER. The CDR3 has 14 amino acids. V was cut by 1 base and J by 4 bases, with 10 bases left in between. The CDR3 reads CASSQVHATTEAFF. The CDR3 DNA reads TGCGCCAGCAGCCAAGTGCACGCTACCACTGAAGCTTTCTTT.

The chain uses TRBV7-6 and TRBJ2-7, with D possibly being TRBD2 (5 bases). Deletions cut 5 bases from V and 6 bases from J, with 14 bases between. CDR1 and CDR2 (germline): SGHVS, FNYEAQ. This CDR3 is built from 13 residues. The CDR3 here is CASSPDSVREQYF. DNA for the CDR3: TGTGCCAGCAGCCCGGACTCCGTCCGCGAGCAGTACTTC.

J is TRBJ1-6 and V is TRBV30, with unresolved D. CDR1 GTSNPN and CDR2 SVGIG come from the germline V gene (reference sequence). V was pared by 1 base and J by 6 bases, with 13 bases between. This CDR3 comprises 15 residues. CDR3 coding DNA: TGTGCCTGGAGTGCGGGCGGGGTTCTTAATTCACCCCTCCACTTT. It yields the protein CAWSAGGVLNSPLHF.

The chain carries TRBV27 and TRBJ1-2, with 11 bases that match TRBD1. The CDR3 is 18 amino acids. The V gene's germline CDR1 is MNHEY and CDR2 SMNVEV (reference sequence). Trimming took 6 bases from V and 4 from J; bases not matched to a gene: 16. The CDR3 DNA sequence: TGTGCCAGCAGGGCACTGGACAGGGGGCCAGGAAGGGCCTATGGCTACACCTTC. Residues: CASRALDRGPGRAYGYTF.

The chain carries TRBV5-5 and TRBJ1-3; D gene ambiguous. V was trimmed by 0 bases and J by 2 bases, leaving 12 bases between them. Germline V gene lookup returns CDR1 SGHKS and CDR2 YYEKEE (reference sequence). This CDR3 has 16 amino acids. This chain's CDR3 is CASSLASGFTGNTIYF. In nucleotides, the CDR3 is TGTGCCAGCAGCTTGGCCTCGGGATTTACTGGAAACACCATATATTTT.

The CDR3 region is CASSLEPVGGYGYTF. In DNA, the CDR3 is TGTGCCAGCAGCTTAGAGCCCGTGGGGGGTTATGGCTACACCTTC. The chain has TRBV11-2 and TRBJ1-2; possibly TRBD1 for D (5 bases). CDR1 is SGHAT and CDR2 is FQNNGV in the germline V gene. The CDR3 runs to 15 residues. Trimming took 0 bases from V and 5 from J, leaving 13 bases between them.

The chain links TRBV7-9 to TRBJ2-7, with a weak D call TRBD1 (5 bases). CDR1 is SEHNR and CDR2 is FQNEAQ in the germline V gene (reference sequence). The length of the CDR3 is 17 residues. Trimming removed 4 bases from V and 6 bases from J, with 25 bases in between. The CDR3 loop is CASSSPRIWGRRLEQYF. Here the CDR3 DNA reads TGTGCCAGCAGCTCCCCTAGAATATGGGGCAGGCGACTCGAGCAGTACTTC.

Details on this clone: Other DNA variants within this sample encode the same CDR3. This chain joins TRBV6-6 and TRBJ1-1; TRBD1 aligns across 8 bases. Germline CDR1 is MNHNY and CDR2 is SVGAGI (reference sequence). The CDR3 sequence is 15 residues long. With V trimmed by 2 bases and J by 0 bases, 2 bases remained unmatched. The CDR3 spells CASSYGQGMNTEAFF. In nucleotides, the CDR3 is TGTGCCAGCAGTTACGGACAGGGCATGAACACTGAAGCTTTCTTT.

This clone has a single count. This sequence joins TRBV29-1 and TRBJ1-2, with D unresolved. Between the trimmed V and J ends, which lost 7 bases and 2 bases, there was a span of 11 bases. The CDR3 is made up of 12 amino acids. The germline CDR1 and CDR2 sequences are SQVTM and ANQGSEA. The CDR3: CSAAYSNYGYTF. In DNA, the CDR3 is TGCAGCGCCGCCTACAGCAACTATGGCTACACCTTC.

The rearrangement uses TRBV7-8 and TRBJ2-7, with D perhaps matching TRBD1 (5 bases). This CDR3 spans 14 amino acids. Trimming removed 3 bases from V and 0 bases from J, with 9 bases in between. The germline gives CDR1 SGHVS, CDR2 FQNEAQ. The CDR3 is CASSFRETSYEQYF. The CDR3, as DNA: TGTGCCAGCAGCTTCAGGGAAACCTCCTACGAGCAGTACTTC.

V gene TRBV12-3 or TRBV12-4 combines with J gene TRBJ1-1; D might be TRBD1 (5 bases). Trimming stripped 3 bases from V and 7 bases from J, with 12 bases between. The CDR3 contains 13 residues. The chain's CDR3 is CASSFLTTGEAFF. CDR3 nucleotides: TGTGCCAGCAGTTTTCTTACCACAGGTGAAGCTTTCTTT.

V is TRBV19 and J is TRBJ2-6; TRBD1 aligns across 8 bases. The length of the CDR3 is 16 residues. Losses at the gene ends were 10 bases for V and 4 bases for J; bases not matched to a gene: 12. CDR1 and CDR2 from the germline V gene are LNHDA and SQIVND (reference sequence). CDR3 DNA sequence: TGTGCCACAAGCCAGGGGGCGCTTTCCGGGGCCAACGTCCTGACTTTC. This codes for CATSQGALSGANVLTF.